This TCR beta chain was profiled in a study of T cell responses to AZD1222 COVID-19 vaccine (dated by TCRdb to about 2021). About the study as a whole: TCR sequencing was performed for some 250 trial participants, of whom about 200 were given two doses of AZD1222 and around 26 were given two doses of MenACWY control vaccine. Trial participants were enrolled by age into 18-55, 56-69 and 70-plus year subgroups, with about 150, 28 and 57 TCR-sequenced participants respectively.

The CDR3 regions of human TCRbeta chains were analyzed by immunosequencing. From the authors' description of their analysis: Repertoire TCRs were matched against a reference library of SARS-CoV-2-specific TCRs generated with the MIRA antigen-specificity platform. Breadth meant the fraction of unique TCRs that were SARS-CoV-2-associated, whereas depth meant the fraction of total T cells that were SARS-CoV-2-associated. Using the MIRA data, each spike-specific TCR was mapped to the spike region that the TCR reacts to and placed in a CD4 or CD8 class. Log10-transformed breadth and depth values were compared by one-way ANOVA with Sidak's multiple comparisons tests. TCRdb took over this immuneACCESS table, retaining in-frame rearrangements with V and J assigned. Such tables are incomplete; in checked studies, under half of the missing clones stem from an unresolved V gene, and the remainder is unexplained. Clone size and V and J calls were adopted from that table, with D and trimming inferred from the DNA. This sample is represented by 120,000 or so clones; 65% to 90% of them were singletons. The top ten clonotypes cover around a quarter of the sample.

V lost 8 bases and J lost 3 bases; the stretch between them is 14 bases long. There are 15 amino acids in the CDR3, from cysteine to phenylalanine inclusive. Left in the record is the CDR3 DNA by itself, 45 bases read in frame from the first base. The germline V gene (reference sequence) sets CDR1 to LNHDA and CDR2 to SQIVND. The meaning of the sample's time point label: about 28 days (+/-7) after the second vaccine dose. AZD1222 recipients whose second dose came at about 4 weeks and those whose second dose came at about 12 weeks were combined into one group, since spike-specific TCR depth and breadth did not differ between the two schedules. Samples from vaccinated people were obtained from the UK trials COV001 and COV002, which included a single-blind randomized controlled phase 2/3 trial of AZD1222 (ChAdOx1 nCoV-19) in healthy adults. For TCRbeta chain sequencing, PBMC samples were collected from trial participants at day 0 and at day 28 after the second dose.

Broader findings and caveats from the paper: No day 14 peak-response samples were available, so repertoires were characterized only after the peak T cell response. In the small 56-69-year group, the increase in depth fell short of significance, most likely because of low power. Reportedly, close to half of the unique spike-specific TCRs recognized epitopes lying outside the regions that are mutated in the B.1.351 and B.1.1.7 variants. CD4 TCRs associated with the vaccine covered the entire spike protein, and the dominant responses were in regions 160-218 and 743-854. Conclusions about previously exposed vaccinees are limited, since just six AZD1222 recipients were seropositive for SARS-CoV-2 at baseline. Participants were mostly white British and included more females than males, and it was suggested by the authors that clonal diversity may have been underestimated. After two AZD1222 doses, both the breadth and the depth of spike-specific TCRs were significantly higher than at day 0 and than in MenACWY recipients.

Worth noting for this clone: Its antigen specificity is not known. The input lacks base qualities; no much larger clone sits a single base away.

Recombination joined TRBV19 with TRBJ1-6, with the D segment identity uncertain. This TCR derives from an adult who received the AZD1222 COVID-19 vaccine. The sample was peripheral blood, taken 28 days after the second AZD1222 dose. The DNA sequence is given as TGTGCCAGTGAGGAACAGTCAGGCTATAATTCACCCCTCCACTTT. Translated, it reads CASEEQSGYNSPLHF.